The next 26 T cell receptor beta chains were all read from a single sample in a study of response to subunit inactivated influenza vaccine. TCRdb independently ran MiXCR on the RT-PCR reads; one entry per CDR3 protein. The sample comprises around 650,000 distinct CDR3 sequences, around a sixth of which are singletons, and 9.5% to 13% rests with the top ten. Material: PBMCs from blood, obtained less than 13 days after vaccination. The receptors shown here come from a man in his fifties or sixties who received an inactivated influenza vaccine.

The V gene is TRBV7-2, the J gene TRBJ2-3, with 8 bases that match TRBD2. CDR1 and CDR2 from the germline V gene are SGHTA and FQGNSA. CDR3 length: 15 residues. V trimming: 5 bases; J trimming: 3 bases; junction bases outside the gene matches: 7. The chain's CDR3 is CASSNGGGRTDTQYF. Here the CDR3 DNA reads TGTGCCAGCAGCAACGGGGGCGGGAGGACAGATACGCAGTATTTT. Full variable domain (missing parts from reference TRBV7-2 and TRBJ2-3): GAGVSQSPSNKVTEKGKDVELRCDPISGHTALYWYRQSLGQGLEFLIYFQGNSAPDKSGLPSDRFSAERTGGSVSTLTIQRTQQEDSAVYLCASSNGGGRTDTQYFGPGTRLTVL.

This clonotype showed up just a few times. The chain uses TRBV20-1 and TRBJ1-3, with D unresolved. Trimming removed 0 bases from V and 0 bases from J, with 12 bases in between. Germline loops: CDR1 DFQATT, CDR2 SNEGSKA (reference sequence). The CDR3 spans 16 residues. DNA for the CDR3: TGCAGTGCTAGAGATCTCACCCGATACTCTGGAAACACCATATATTTT. Amino acid sequence: CSARDLTRYSGNTIYF.

This clonotype occurred many times. This CDR3 is CASSRSNTGELFF. CDR3 sequence (DNA): TGTGCCAGCTCACGCTCGAACACCGGGGAGCTGTTTTTT. The chain recombines TRBV18 with TRBJ2-2; the D is unclear. V dropped 4 bases and J dropped 0 bases, with 3 bases sitting between them. CDR3 length equals 13 residues. CDR1 and CDR2 (germline): KGHSH, LQKENI.

This clonotype was seen at least ten times. V gene TRBV29-1 combines with J gene TRBJ2-3; 10 positions agree with TRBD2. The CDR3 is 15 residues long. CDR1 is SQVTM and CDR2 is ANQGSEA in the germline V gene. The J segment lost 3 bases and the V segment lost 4 bases, leaving 7 bases of the junction unmatched. The CDR3 reads CSVGIPSGSTDTQYF. CDR3 bases: TGCAGCGTTGGAATTCCTAGCGGGAGTACAGATACGCAGTATTTT.

This clonotype was counted between two and nine times. CDR3 sequence: CAGRLAGTDTQYF. CDR3 DNA: TGTGCCGGAAGACTAGCGGGTACAGATACGCAGTATTTT. The chain combines TRBV12-3 or TRBV12-4 with TRBJ2-3, with 10 nucleotides matching TRBD2. With V trimmed by 11 bases and J by 3 bases, 5 bases remained unmatched. The CDR3 is 13 residues long.

The chain carries TRBV5-1 and TRBJ2-5; 11 positions match TRBD2. J was trimmed by 4 bases and V by 0 bases; bases with no gene match: 5. Germline V lookup: CDR1 SGHRS, CDR2 YFSETQ. The CDR3 is 16 residues long. The CDR3 protein is CASSLVLAGDGETQYF. CDR3 DNA: TGCGCCAGCAGCTTGGTACTAGCGGGAGACGGAGAGACCCAGTACTTC.

V usage is TRBV12-3 or TRBV12-4 and J usage is TRBJ1-6, with D hard to call. The CDR3 is made up of 13 amino acids. Trimming stripped 0 bases from V and 4 bases from J, with 1 base between. In DNA form, the CDR3 reads TGTGCCAGCAGTTTAGCTTATAATTCACCCCTCCACTTT. Its protein product is CASSLAYNSPLHF.

The chain combines TRBV5-6 with TRBJ2-2; 8 nucleotides agree with TRBD2. The J segment lost 0 bases and the V segment lost 4 bases, leaving 8 bases of the junction unmatched. Per the germline V gene, CDR1 is SGHDT and CDR2 is YYEEEE. The CDR3 length is 17 residues. The CDR3 coding sequence is TGTGCCAGCAGCCGGGGGCGGGGGGCCTCGAACACCGGGGAGCTGTTTTTT. Residues: CASSRGRGASNTGELFF.

A remark on this clonotype: A read error may account for a junction end that differs from germline. The chain couples TRBV20-1 to TRBJ2-1; 8 nucleotides line up with TRBD2. Germline values: CDR1 DFQATT, CDR2 SNEGSKA (reference sequence). The CDR3 is 12 residues long. The CDR3 spells CTAGRLAGPQFF. The CDR3, as DNA: TGCACTGCTGGACGTCTAGCGGGCCCACAGTTCTTC.

This clonotype was detected only a few times. The CDR3 protein is CASSSLATGELFF. CDR3 bases: TGCGCCAGCAGTAGTCTAGCCACCGGGGAGCTGTTTTTT. The gene calls are TRBV5-1 and TRBJ2-2; perhaps TRBD2 as D (5 bases). The CDR3 is 13 residues long. The germline gives CDR1 SGHRS, CDR2 YFSETQ. Trimming left V 5 bases short and J 4 bases short, with 9 bases between.

The genes are TRBV19 and TRBJ2-7; D remains ambiguous. Germline V CDR1 and CDR2: LNHDA, SQIVND (reference sequence). V lost 0 bases and J lost 8, with 11 bases in between. The CDR3 spans 13 residues. The chain's CDR3 is CASSIDLYSQQYF. CDR3 nucleotide sequence: TGTGCCAGTAGTATAGATCTATATTCCCAGCAGTACTTC.

The sample holds a few counts of this clonotype. This chain uses TRBV11-2 with TRBJ2-3; D ambiguous. Germline CDR1 and CDR2: SGHAT and FQNNGV. Trimming shortened V by 1 base and J by 5 bases, and 13 bases separated the two germline ends. CDR3 length: 15 residues. The CDR3 DNA is TGTGCCAGCAGCTTAGTTCCAGGTCAGGTAGATACGCAGTATTTT. This translates into CASSLVPGQVDTQYF.

This rearrangement joins TRBV20-1 to TRBJ1-2, with TRBD1 as a possible D gene (5 bases). The length of the CDR3 is 13 residues. The germline V and J ends were trimmed by 4 bases and 4 bases, with 13 bases remaining between them. CDR1 and CDR2 from the germline V gene are DFQATT and SNEGSKA (reference sequence). The CDR3 sequence: CSAIVGAVYGYTF. The CDR3 DNA is TGCAGTGCTATTGTAGGGGCGGTCTATGGCTACACCTTC.

The chain has TRBV12-3 or TRBV12-4 and TRBJ1-3; D is undetermined. V lost 6 bases to trimming and J lost 6 bases, with 12 bases between them. This CDR3 has 13 residues. CDR3 residues: CASSGPHQNTIYF. DNA for the CDR3: TGTGCCAGCAGCGGGCCACACCAAAACACCATATATTTT.

This clonotype appeared a few times. The chain combines TRBV4-2 with TRBJ1-1; D not certain. The germline V gene has CDR1 LGHNA and CDR2 YNFKEQ. V was clipped by 0 bases and J by 0 bases, with 14 bases between them. This CDR3 is 17 amino acids long. CDR3 residues: CASSQDHWNLMNTEAFF. CDR3 in DNA: TGTGCCAGCAGCCAAGACCACTGGAACCTAATGAACACTGAAGCTTTCTTT.

This sequence joins TRBV28 and TRBJ1-3, with 7 nucleotides matching TRBD1. Germline values: CDR1 MDHEN, CDR2 SYDVKM. The CDR3 runs to 16 residues. V dropped 1 base and J dropped 1; count of bases not matched to a gene: 4. As DNA, the CDR3 is TGTGCCAGCAGTTTATACCAGGGGGATTCTGGAAACACCATATATTTT. It yields the protein CASSLYQGDSGNTIYF.

This clonotype appeared a few times. This chain joins TRBV5-1 and TRBJ2-2; TRBD1 agrees at 9 bases. Germline values: CDR1 SGHRS, CDR2 YFSETQ. The CDR3 is 15 amino acids. V shed 6 bases and J 5 bases; nucleotides not matched to a gene: 8. This CDR3 is CASKETGGGTGELFF. The CDR3 region has the DNA TGCGCCAGCAAAGAGACAGGGGGAGGAACCGGGGAGCTGTTTTTT.

This clonotype came up a few times. This chain uses TRBV5-5 with TRBJ2-1, with TRBD1 identical over 9 bases. CDR3 length: 15 residues. Germline CDR1 reads SGHKS; CDR2 reads YYEKEE (reference sequence). Trimming removed 4 bases from V and 3 bases from J; junction bases left unmatched: 5. The chain's CDR3 is CASSPGQGHYNEQFF. The CDR3 nucleotides are TGTGCCAGCAGCCCGGGACAGGGACACTACAATGAGCAGTTCTTC.

In its sample, this clonotype was seen a few times. The V gene is TRBV29-1, the J gene TRBJ1-2; the D gene is possibly TRBD1 (6 bases). The ends were cut back, 6 bases at V and 3 bases at J, with 20 bases in the middle. The CDR3 covers 15 residues. Germline V gene sequence: CDR1 SQVTM, CDR2 ANQGSEA. The CDR3 reads CSVPRRGGQDYGYTF. CDR3 bases: TGCAGCGTACCCCGCCGGGGGGGGCAGGACTATGGCTACACCTTC.

This clonotype was seen repeatedly, ten times or more. The CDR3 is CASRGQGTEAFF. The CDR3, as DNA: TGTGCCAGCAGAGGACAGGGCACTGAAGCTTTCTTT. The chain joins TRBV12-3 or TRBV12-4 to TRBJ1-1; 8 nucleotides align to TRBD1. Trimming at V came to 6 bases and at J to 4 bases, leaving 1 base not matched to a gene. The CDR3 extends over 12 amino acids.

This chain joins TRBV20-1 and TRBJ2-5, with 13 nucleotides matching TRBD2. The CDR3 has 16 amino acids. The V gene's germline CDR1 is DFQATT and CDR2 SNEGSKA (reference sequence). V shed 1 base, J shed 7 bases, and the junction held 9 bases outside the gene matches. The CDR3 sequence is CSARVWTSGSFGTQYF. The CDR3 DNA reads as TGCAGTGCTAGAGTGTGGACTAGCGGGAGCTTTGGGACCCAGTACTTC.

This clonotype has only a few counts. V and J are TRBV12-3 or TRBV12-4 and TRBJ1-2; TRBD1 is a possible D gene (5 bases). V lost 8 bases and J lost 4, with 5 bases in between. CDR3 size: 10 residues. The CDR3 DNA sequence: TGTGCCAGCGGGACCTATGGCTACACCTTC. Protein product: CASGTYGYTF.

This clonotype was detected only a few times. This rearrangement joins TRBV5-1 to TRBJ2-3; D tentatively reads TRBD1 or TRBD2 (5 bases each). Germline CDR1 is SGHRS and CDR2 is YFSETQ. V was shortened by 4 bases and J by 4 bases, with 16 bases between the two germline ends. The CDR3 is made up of 15 amino acids. CDR3 region: CASSISRRGADTQYF. In DNA form, the CDR3 reads TGCGCCAGCAGCATTTCTAGACGGGGCGCAGATACGCAGTATTTT.

This clonotype appeared a few times. The chain uses TRBV12-3 or TRBV12-4 and TRBJ1-5; 7 bases fit TRBD1. V shed 5 bases, J shed 9 bases, and the junction held 13 bases outside the gene matches. The CDR3 extends over 15 amino acids. CDR3 residues: CASSPGGTVLSPQHF. In DNA form, the CDR3 reads TGTGCCAGCAGTCCCGGGGGGACAGTCTTATCGCCCCAGCATTTT.

This clonotype was seen a few times. In nucleotides, the CDR3 is TGTGCCATCAGTGAATTTCCCGGGGCCGATACGCAGTATTTT. The encoded protein is CAISEFPGADTQYF. The chain joins TRBV10-3 to TRBJ2-3; D tentatively fits TRBD1 or TRBD2 (5 bases each). V lost 3 bases, J lost 6 bases, and 13 bases lay in between. The CDR3 has 14 residues. The germline V gene encodes CDR1 ENHRY and CDR2 SYGVKD.

This clonotype was counted once. The CDR3 region is CASSYSPDPGNTIYF. CDR3 bases: TGTGCCAGCAGCTATTCCCCGGACCCTGGAAACACCATATATTTT. The genes are TRBV7-2 and TRBJ1-3; unclear D gene. This CDR3 region has 15 residues. The V gene's germline CDR1 is SGHTA and CDR2 FQGNSA. V dropped 4 bases and J dropped 2 bases, with 12 bases sitting between them.